This record looks at one TCR beta chain sequence and its context. The repertoire was sequenced with immunoSEQ multiplex PCR; TCRdb's copy has only in-frame clones and lacks some. Of about 140,000 clones listed, over 85% are singletons. The data were obtained in a study of control samples from healthy donors and cancer patients. V was trimmed by 2 bases and J by 0 bases, leaving 4 bases between them. The germline V gene has CDR1 SNHLY and CDR2 FYNNEI. The CDR3 runs 14 residues. V usage is TRBV2 and J usage is TRBJ1-4, with D hard to call. The receptor comes from a man under 40 in good health. Sample: blood. DNA for the CDR3: TGTGCCAGCAGTGAAATTGCAACTAATGAAAAACTGTTTTTT. Its protein is CASSEIATNEKLFF.